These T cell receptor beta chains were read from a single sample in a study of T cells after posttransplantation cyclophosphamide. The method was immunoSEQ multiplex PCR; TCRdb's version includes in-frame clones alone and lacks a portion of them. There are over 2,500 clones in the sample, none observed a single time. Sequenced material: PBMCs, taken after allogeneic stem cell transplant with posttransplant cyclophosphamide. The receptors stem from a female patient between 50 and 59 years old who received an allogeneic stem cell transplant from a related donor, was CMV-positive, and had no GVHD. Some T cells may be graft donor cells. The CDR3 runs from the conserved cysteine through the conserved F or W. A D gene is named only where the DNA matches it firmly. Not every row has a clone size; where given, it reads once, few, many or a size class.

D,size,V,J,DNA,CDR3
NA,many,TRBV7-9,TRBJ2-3,TGTGCCAGCAGCTCGCCCGGGGATACGCAGTATTTT,CASSSPGDTQYF
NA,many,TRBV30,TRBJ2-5,TGTGCCTGGGGCCTTGATCAAGAGACCCAGTACTTC,CAWGLDQETQYF
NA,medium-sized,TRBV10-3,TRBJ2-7,TGTGCCATCAGCCACGACAGCTACGAGCAGTACTTC,CAISHDSYEQYF
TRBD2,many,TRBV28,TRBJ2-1,TGTGCCAGCAGTACCCAATGGAGGGGACTAGGGACCTCCTACAATGAGCAGTTCTTC,CASSTQWRGLGTSYNEQFF
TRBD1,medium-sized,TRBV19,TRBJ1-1,TGTGCCAGTAGTTGGGGACAGAGGTCCACTGAAGCTTTCTTT,CASSWGQRSTEAFF
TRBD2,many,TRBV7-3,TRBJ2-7,TGTGCCAGCAGCCATTCCTTAGGCGGGAGGGCCCTAGGCGAGCAGTACTTC,CASSHSLGGRALGEQYF
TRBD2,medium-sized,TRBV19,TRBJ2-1,TGTGCCAGTAGTATGTCCGGGACTAGCGCGCACAATGAGCAGTTCTTC,CASSMSGTSAHNEQFF
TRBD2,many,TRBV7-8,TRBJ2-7,TGTGCCAGCAGCTTAAGCGGGAGACTCTACGAGCAGTACTTC,CASSLSGRLYEQYF
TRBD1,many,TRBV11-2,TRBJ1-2,TGTGCCAGCAGCCCTGGGACAGGAAACTATGGCTACACCTTC,CASSPGTGNYGYTF
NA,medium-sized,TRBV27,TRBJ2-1,TGTGCCAGCAGTTTTGGTAGCGCAAACTCCTACAATGAGCAGTTCTTC,CASSFGSANSYNEQFF
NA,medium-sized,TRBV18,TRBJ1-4,TGTGCCAGCTCACGCAGGGATGGTGAAAAACTGTTTTTT,CASSRRDGEKLFF
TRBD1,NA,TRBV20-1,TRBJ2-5,TGCAGTGCTCAGACAGGGGACACCCAGTACTTC,CSAQTGDTQYF
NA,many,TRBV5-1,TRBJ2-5,TGCGCCAGCAGCGAGGGACTCCTGGAGACCCAGTACTTC,CASSEGLLETQYF
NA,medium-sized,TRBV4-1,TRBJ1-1,TGCGCCAGCAGCCAAGGTGTCGGGGAGAACACTGAAGCTTTCTTT,CASSQGVGENTEAFF
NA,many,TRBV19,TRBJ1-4,TGTGCCAGTAGTCCCAATGAGGGGACTAATGAAAAACTGTTTTTT,CASSPNEGTNEKLFF
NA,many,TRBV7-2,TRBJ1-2,TGTGCCAGCAGCGCGCAGGGCGTAGAGGGCTACACCTTC,CASSAQGVEGYTF
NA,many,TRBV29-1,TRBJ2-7,TGCAGCGTTTGCCACGGGGGACCCTTCTACGAGCAGTACTTC,CSVCHGGPFYEQYF
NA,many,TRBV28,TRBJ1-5,TGTGCCAGCAGTTCCATACAGGGCGAGCCCCAGCATTTT,CASSSIQGEPQHF
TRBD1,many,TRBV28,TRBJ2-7,TGTGCCAGCAGCCTTCCGGGACAGGGGTCCTACGAGCAGTACTTC,CASSLPGQGSYEQYF
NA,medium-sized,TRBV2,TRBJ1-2,TGTGCCAGCGCCTACAGGGAGCGCAATGGCTACACCTTC,CASAYRERNGYTF
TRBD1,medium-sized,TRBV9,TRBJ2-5,TGTGCCAGCAGCGTATTCTCAGGGGGCGGACAAGAGACCCAGTACTTC,CASSVFSGGGQETQYF
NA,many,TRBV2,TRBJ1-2,TGTGCCAGCAATTTGGAAGGCGGGCTTGATGGCTACACCTTC,CASNLEGGLDGYTF
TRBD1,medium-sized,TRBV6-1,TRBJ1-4,TGTGCCAGCCGGAGACAGGGTGGGGAAAAACTGTTTTTT,CASRRQGGEKLFF
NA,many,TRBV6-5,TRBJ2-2,TGTGCCAGCAGTGGGCTAAACACCGGGGAGCTGTTTTTT,CASSGLNTGELFF
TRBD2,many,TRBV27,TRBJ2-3,TGTGCCAGCAGGCGGACTAGCGGCACAGATACGCAGTATTTT,CASRRTSGTDTQYF
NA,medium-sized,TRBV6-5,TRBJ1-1,TGTGCCAGCAGTTACTCCCTGCGAACTGAAGCTTTCTTT,CASSYSLRTEAFF
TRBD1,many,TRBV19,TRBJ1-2,TGTGCCTCCGAGGACAGGCAAGGCAATGGCTACACCTTC,CASEDRQGNGYTF
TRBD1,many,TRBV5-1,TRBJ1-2,TGCGCCAGCGGACCGACAGGGAACTATGGCTACACCTTC,CASGPTGNYGYTF
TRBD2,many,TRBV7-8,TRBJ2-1,TGTGCCAGCAGCCCCCGAGGGAGCCGGGGGGGGAATGAGCAGTTCTTC,CASSPRGSRGGNEQFF
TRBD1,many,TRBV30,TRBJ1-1,TGTGCCTGGGACAGGGGGCGAACTGAAGCTTTCTTT,CAWDRGRTEAFF
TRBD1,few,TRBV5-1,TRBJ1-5,TGCGCCAGCAGCACGACAGGGGGGAATCAGCCCCAGCATTTT,CASSTTGGNQPQHF
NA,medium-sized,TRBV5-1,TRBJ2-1,TGCGCCAGCAGCTTGGCAGGGAGCTCCTACAATGAGCAGTTCTTC,CASSLAGSSYNEQFF
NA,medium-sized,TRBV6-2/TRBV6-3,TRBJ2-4,TGTGCCACCAGCGAGCCCCCGATACTTCACATTCAGTACTTC,CATSEPPILHIQYF
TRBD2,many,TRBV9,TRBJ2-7,TGTGCCAGCAGCGTAGTGGGACTAGCGGGATACAAGCAGTACTTC,CASSVVGLAGYKQYF
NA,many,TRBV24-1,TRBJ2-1,TGTGCCACCAGTGACCCAGGGGCCAACTCCTACAATGAGCAGTTCTTC,CATSDPGANSYNEQFF
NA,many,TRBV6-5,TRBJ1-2,TGTGCCAGCAGTTACTTTGGCGGGACAAGCTATGGCTACACCTTC,CASSYFGGTSYGYTF
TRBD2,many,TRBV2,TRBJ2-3,TGTGCCAGCAGTGCCCGGGGTAGCGGGGGGCCGGGGAGCACAGATACGCAGTATTTT,CASSARGSGGPGSTDTQYF